The rows below give T cell receptor beta chains drawn from one sample of a study of blood T cell repertoires in COVID-19. Here immunoSEQ multiplex PCR was the method, and the copy in TCRdb shows in-frame clones only, minus some. The sample lists 150,000 to 200,000 clones, under 80% occurring once. The sample taken for sequencing was peripheral blood. These receptors all come from a man between 45 and 60 years old who had recovered from COVID-19. Both conserved end residues are part of each CDR3. D genes are given only for firm matches. Size values are once, few and many counts, or a class for expanded clones, and some rows have none.

D	V	size	J	CDR3	DNA
-	TRBV28	once	TRBJ1-1	CASSPLHGTEAFF	TGTGCCAGCAGTCCCCTACACGGGACTGAAGCTTTCTTT
-	TRBV12-2	-	TRBJ2-7	CASRLVGRARYEQYF	TGTGCAAGTCGCTTAGTCGGCAGAGCGCGCTACGAGCAGTACTTC
-	TRBV5-8	-	TRBJ2-3	CASILLRTDTQYF	TGTGCCAGCATCCTCCTTCGCACAGATACGCAGTATTTT
TRBD1	TRBV7-8	-	TRBJ1-6	CASSLVDRGNSPLHF	TGTGCCAGCAGCTTAGTGGACAGGGGAAATTCACCCCTCCACTTT
-	TRBV3-1/TRBV3-2	-	TRBJ1-2	CASSQAVYGYTF	TGTGCCAGCAGCCAAGCTGTCTATGGCTACACCTTC
-	TRBV12-3/TRBV12-4	-	TRBJ2-3	CASSYAPPDTQYF	TGTGCCAGCAGTTACGCGCCCCCAGATACGCAGTATTTT
TRBD2	TRBV7-2	-	TRBJ2-3	CASSLELGTSYTDTQYF	TGTGCCAGCAGCTTAGAATTGGGGACTAGCTACACAGATACGCAGTATTTT
TRBD1	TRBV27	-	TRBJ2-1	CASSFSYRDRVGEQFF	TGTGCCAGCAGTTTTTCCTACCGGGACAGGGTAGGTGAGCAGTTCTTC
-	TRBV7-2	-	TRBJ2-7	CASSKLVPEQYF	TGTGCCAGCAGCAAGCTAGTCCCGGAGCAGTACTTC
-	TRBV15	once	TRBJ1-4	CATSRGQSTNEKLFF	TGTGCCACCAGCAGAGGCCAGTCGACTAATGAAAAACTGTTTTTT
-	TRBV19	-	TRBJ1-5	CASSMAGNQPQHF	TGTGCCAGTAGTATGGCCGGCAATCAGCCCCAGCATTTT
-	TRBV29-1	-	TRBJ1-2	CSVDSIVYGYTF	TGCAGCGTTGATAGTATAGTCTATGGCTACACCTTC
-	TRBV19	few	TRBJ1-5	CASSIQISLDQPQHF	TGTGCCAGTAGTATCCAGATATCACTAGATCAGCCCCAGCATTTT
-	TRBV6-5	-	TRBJ1-2	CASSPRGYDYGYTF	TGTGCCAGCAGCCCGCGGGGGTACGACTATGGCTACACCTTC
-	TRBV18	-	TRBJ1-1	CASSPRNSEAFF	TGTGCCAGCTCACCAAGGAACAGTGAAGCTTTCTTT
TRBD1	TRBV13	-	TRBJ1-6	CASRELGQADKSSYNSPLHF	TGTGCCAGCAGGGAACTCGGACAGGCCGATAAAAGCTCCTATAATTCACCCCTCCACTTT
-	TRBV4-1	-	TRBJ2-7	CASSQVYGGTYEQYF	TGCGCCAGCAGCCAAGTTTATGGGGGCACCTACGAGCAGTACTTC
TRBD1	TRBV6-5	-	TRBJ1-2	CASSQMTGYGYTF	TGTGCCAGCAGTCAAATGACAGGGTATGGCTACACCTTC
TRBD1	TRBV19	-	TRBJ1-2	CASRTGDFGYTF	TGTGCCTCCAGGACAGGGGATTTTGGCTACACCTTC
-	TRBV6-5	once	TRBJ2-7	CASSYSPNTGYEQYF	TGTGCCAGCAGTTACTCGCCCAATACAGGCTACGAGCAGTACTTC
-	TRBV23-1	-	TRBJ2-7	CASTPNRAGGVFVYEQYF	TGCGCCAGCACTCCCAATCGGGCCGGAGGGGTATTTGTATACGAGCAGTACTTC
TRBD2	TRBV11-2	-	TRBJ2-1	CASSAGGNNEQFF	TGTGCCAGCAGCGCGGGGGGCAACAATGAGCAGTTCTTC
-	TRBV5-1	-	TRBJ2-3	CACQVESRRTDTQYF	TGCGCCTGCCAGGTGGAGTCCCGGAGGACAGATACGCAGTATTTT
-	TRBV12-3/TRBV12-4	-	TRBJ2-1	CASRVEQRFEQFF	TGTGCCAGCAGGGTGGAGCAGAGGTTTGAGCAGTTCTTC
-	TRBV7-9	-	TRBJ2-2	CASSLNQGGTGELFF	TGTGCCAGCAGCTTAAATCAGGGGGGCACCGGGGAGCTGTTTTTT
TRBD2	TRBV4-3	-	TRBJ2-7	CASSQGTSGGYEQYF	TGCGCCAGCAGCCAGGGGACTAGCGGGGGGTACGAGCAGTACTTC
TRBD1	TRBV30	-	TRBJ2-2	CACRRTGMGELFF	TGTGCCTGCCGCCGGACAGGGATGGGGGAGCTGTTTTTT
TRBD2	TRBV14	-	TRBJ2-1	CASSHRGAGRAYNEQFF	TGTGCCAGCAGCCACCGGGGTGCGGGGAGGGCCTACAATGAGCAGTTCTTC
TRBD1	TRBV27	-	TRBJ1-2	CASSFKGTGGDGYTF	TGTGCCAGCAGTTTCAAAGGGACAGGGGGGGATGGCTACACCTTC
-	TRBV9	-	TRBJ1-2	CASSVDRQGENYGYTF	TGTGCCAGCAGCGTAGATCGGCAGGGCGAGAACTATGGCTACACCTTC
-	TRBV5-6	-	TRBJ1-6	CASSRGQLSSYNSPLHF	TGTGCCAGCAGCAGAGGACAGCTGAGCTCCTATAATTCACCCCTCCACTTT
TRBD1	TRBV30	-	TRBJ1-2	CAWGREPGQGMGGYTF	TGTGCCTGGGGTCGGGAACCGGGACAGGGGATGGGTGGCTACACCTTC
TRBD1	TRBV27	-	TRBJ2-7	CASSLLRTGGFRTYEQYF	TGTGCCAGCAGTTTACTACGGACAGGGGGTTTTAGAACCTACGAGCAGTACTTC
-	TRBV6-5	-	TRBJ1-6	CASSYSGRENSPLHF	TGTGCCAGCAGTTACTCGGGACGGGAGAATTCACCCCTCCACTTT
TRBD2	TRBV11-1	few	TRBJ2-5	CASSPQLAEETQYF	TGTGCCAGCAGCCCACAACTAGCGGAAGAGACCCAGTACTTC
-	TRBV7-2	-	TRBJ2-1	CASRLGGVNEQFF	TGTGCCAGCAGATTAGGGGGGGTAAATGAGCAGTTCTTC
TRBD1	TRBV7-2	-	TRBJ2-3	CASSLRPGQGMGGTDTQYF	TGTGCCAGCAGCTTACGGCCGGGACAGGGAATGGGGGGCACAGATACGCAGTATTTT
TRBD2	TRBV7-2	-	TRBJ2-7	CASSRASGTHEQYF	TGTGCCAGCAGCAGGGCTAGCGGGACCCACGAGCAGTACTTC
-	TRBV3-1/TRBV3-2	-	TRBJ1-5	CASSPRDIQPQHF	TGTGCCAGCAGCCCGAGGGACATCCAGCCCCAGCATTTT
TRBD1	TRBV2	few	TRBJ2-1	CASTGTGVFEQFF	TGTGCCAGCACCGGGACAGGGGTTTTTGAGCAGTTCTTC
TRBD1	TRBV3-1/TRBV3-2	once	TRBJ1-6	CASSQGQGQNSPLHF	TGTGCCAGCAGCCAAGGTCAGGGACAGAATTCACCCCTCCACTTT
-	TRBV10-3	-	TRBJ2-5	CAISESGQQETQYF	TGTGCCATCAGTGAGTCGGGCCAACAAGAGACCCAGTACTTC
TRBD1	TRBV19	-	TRBJ2-7	CASSKAGGYEQYF	TGTGCCAGTAGTAAGGCAGGGGGCTACGAGCAGTACTTC
-	TRBV6-5	-	TRBJ2-5	CASSYRASTVQETQYF	TGTGCCAGCAGTTACAGGGCTAGCACAGTACAGGAGACCCAGTACTTC
-	TRBV5-6	once	TRBJ1-3	CASSSTGLITGAGNTIYF	TGTGCCAGCAGCTCCACAGGGTTGATAACTGGAGCTGGAAACACCATATATTTT
-	TRBV5-1	-	TRBJ2-2	CASSLAPGLSTGELFF	TGCGCCAGCAGCTTGGCACCGGGACTTAGCACCGGGGAGCTGTTTTTT
TRBD1	TRBV30	once	TRBJ1-2	CAWKDRVTYGYTF	TGTGCCTGGAAAGACAGGGTTACCTATGGCTACACCTTC
-	TRBV29-1	-	TRBJ1-2	CSVEGEGHYYGYTF	TGCAGCGTTGAAGGGGAGGGACACTACTATGGCTACACCTTC
-	TRBV5-4	-	TRBJ2-3	CASSSDYLDTQYF	TGTGCCAGCAGCTCCGACTATCTGGATACGCAGTATTTT
-	TRBV15	few	TRBJ2-3	CATSREKTTPDTQYF	TGTGCCACCAGCAGAGAAAAGACTACCCCAGATACGCAGTATTTT
-	TRBV7-2	-	TRBJ2-2	CASSLARRENTGELFF	TGTGCCAGCAGCTTAGCGCGGCGGGAAAACACCGGGGAGCTGTTTTTT
TRBD1	TRBV27	-	TRBJ1-5	CASSSRTGSSNQPQHF	TGTGCCAGCAGTTCACGGACAGGCTCTAGCAATCAGCCCCAGCATTTT
TRBD1	TRBV19	-	TRBJ2-7	CASSNALSTGGQYF	TGTGCCAGTAGTAACGCATTATCTACAGGGGGTCAGTACTTC
TRBD2	TRBV25-1	-	TRBJ2-1	CASRGTSGFNEQFF	TGTGCCAGCAGGGGGACTAGCGGTTTCAATGAGCAGTTCTTC